The 4 T cell receptor beta chains below come from one sample, sequenced in a study of shared clonotypes between healthy human individuals. Here immunoSEQ multiplex PCR was the method, and the copy in TCRdb shows in-frame clones only, minus some. The sample has fewer than 700,000 clones; roughly four fifths are singletons. The specimen was PBMCs. The receptors originated from a woman between 40 and 55 years old in good health. Some clones in this sample may be carry-over from other donors' samples.

The V call is TRBV7-8, the J call TRBJ2-2, with 8 bases matching TRBD1. V lost 5 bases to trimming and J lost 7 bases; unmatched junction nucleotides: 9. CDR3 size: 15 residues. In germline, CDR1 is SGHVS, CDR2 FQNEAQ. The CDR3: CASSLGQGGDGELFF. CDR3 nucleotide sequence: TGTGCCAGCAGCCTCGGACAGGGTGGGGACGGGGAGCTGTTTTTT.

This chain connects TRBV7-2 to TRBJ1-4; 8 bases fit TRBD1. Per germline, CDR1 SGHTA and CDR2 FQGNSA. The CDR3 is made up of 14 amino acids. With 6 bases clipped from V and 7 bases from J, the junction kept 7 bases outside the gene matches. The CDR3, as DNA: TGTGCCAGCAGTAACGACAGGGGAAGTGAAAAACTGTTTTTT. Amino acid sequence: CASSNDRGSEKLFF.

The chain employs TRBV10-3 and TRBJ2-3; D call uncertain. V lost 5 bases and J lost 1, with 4 bases in between. Per germline, CDR1 ENHRY and CDR2 SYGVKD. The CDR3 consists of 12 residues. CDR3 bases: TGTGCCATCAGTCCCCGCACAGATACGCAGTATTTT. This sequence encodes CAISPRTDTQYF.

V is TRBV9 and J is TRBJ1-2; 8 bases fit TRBD1. The CDR3 is 15 amino acids. Trimming cost V 0 bases and J 8 bases; bases outside gene matches: 9. Germline CDR1 SGDLS, CDR2 YYNGEE. CDR3 bases: TGTGCCAGCAGCGTAGCGACAACAGGGGGTTGGGGCTACACCTTC. This translates into CASSVATTGGWGYTF.